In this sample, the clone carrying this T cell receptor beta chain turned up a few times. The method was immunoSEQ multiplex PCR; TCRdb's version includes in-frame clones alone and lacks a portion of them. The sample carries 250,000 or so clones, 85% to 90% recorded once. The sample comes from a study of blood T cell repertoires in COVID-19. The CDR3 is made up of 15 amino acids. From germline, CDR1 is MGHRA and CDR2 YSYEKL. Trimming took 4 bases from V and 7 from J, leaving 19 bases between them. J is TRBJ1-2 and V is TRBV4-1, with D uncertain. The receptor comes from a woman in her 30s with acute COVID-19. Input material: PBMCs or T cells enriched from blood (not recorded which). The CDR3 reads CASSRSGDASGGYTF. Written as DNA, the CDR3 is TGCGCCAGCAGCCGTTCGGGTGATGCTTCGGGTGGCTACACCTTC.